This entry concerns a single T cell receptor beta chain. The antigen is undetermined. This sample was included in a study of T cell responses to AZD1222 COVID-19 vaccine. Overall study findings and caveats: Only five to seven AZD1222 recipients tested seropositive at baseline. The study sampled repertoires only after the peak T cell response.

The data were produced by immunoSEQ multiplex PCR, yet TCRdb's version contains in-frame clones alone and is incomplete. The data show approximately 120,000 clones, about 94% seen once. This CDR3 is built from 15 residues. V was pared by 1 base and J by 5 bases, with 8 bases of the junction left unmatched. CDR1 and CDR2 from the germline V gene are SGHVS and FNYEAQ. The chain employs TRBV7-6 and TRBJ2-7, with TRBD1 identical over 7 bases. This material consisted of peripheral blood, taken on day 0 of AZD1222 vaccination. The origin of this receptor is an adult in good health. Here the CDR3 DNA reads TGTGCCAGCAGCTTAGTCTCGACAGGGCAAAACGAGCAGTACTTC. This sequence encodes CASSLVSTGQNEQYF.